The rows below give T cell receptor beta chains drawn from one sample of a study of Ad26.COV2.S vaccination and SARS-CoV-2 variants. Clones were read by immunoSEQ multiplex PCR, and TCRdb kept only the in-frame ones, dropping some. The sample shows 350,000 to 400,000 clones, approximately 91% of them seen only once. Sequenced material: peripheral blood, taken in a trial of Ad26.COV2.S vaccine versus placebo. The receptors originated from a person between 18 and 59 years old who received the Ad26.COV2.S COVID-19 vaccine or a placebo. CDR3s include the opening cysteine and the closing phenylalanine or tryptophan. A D gene is named only where the DNA matches it firmly. Size is stated for part of the rows, as once, few or many counts, or as a class when the clone is expanded.

TRBJ2-1 | TRBD2 | TRBV30 | - | CAWVTSGIYNEQFF | TGTGCCTGGGTGACTAGCGGGATATACAATGAGCAGTTCTTC
TRBJ1-2 | TRBD1 | TRBV3-1/TRBV3-2 | once | CASSQGVGTGNGYTF | TGTGCCAGCAGCCAAGGGGTCGGGACAGGGAATGGCTACACCTTC
TRBJ1-3 | - | TRBV28 | - | CASSLIFPASGNTIYF | TGTGCCAGCAGTTTAATCTTCCCCGCCTCTGGAAACACCATATATTTT
TRBJ2-7 | - | TRBV7-9 | - | CASSTPGPREQYF | TGTGCCAGCAGCACGCCGGGACCTCGCGAGCAGTACTTC
TRBJ2-2 | - | TRBV13 | - | CASSLELGRAGELFF | TGTGCCAGCAGCCTAGAGTTGGGGCGAGCCGGGGAGCTGTTTTTT
TRBJ1-5 | - | TRBV4-1 | - | CASSPTGMSQPQHF | TGCGCCAGCAGCCCTACAGGGATGTCCCAGCCCCAGCATTTT
TRBJ2-7 | - | TRBV7-2 | - | CASSSPHPKYEQYF | TGTGCCAGCAGTTCCCCGCATCCCAAGTACGAGCAGTACTTC
TRBJ2-2 | - | TRBV7-9 | - | CASSSQGVLTGELFF | TGTGCCAGCAGCTCCCAAGGGGTCCTTACCGGGGAGCTGTTTTTT
TRBJ1-1 | - | TRBV5-4 | - | CASSLAGATNTEAFF | TGTGCCAGCAGCTTGGCAGGGGCCACGAACACTGAAGCTTTCTTT
TRBJ1-3 | - | TRBV3-1/TRBV3-2 | - | CASRTASSGNTIYF | TGTGCCAGCAGGACAGCTAGCTCTGGAAACACCATATATTTT
TRBJ2-1 | TRBD2 | TRBV10-3 | - | CAISDPFTRESHNEQFF | TGTGCCATCAGCGACCCGTTTACGCGGGAGTCCCACAATGAGCAGTTCTTC
TRBJ1-1 | - | TRBV3-1/TRBV3-2 | - | CASSQGGTSNTEAFF | TGTGCCAGCAGCCAAGGCGGTACCTCGAACACTGAAGCTTTCTTT
TRBJ2-1 | - | TRBV7-3 | - | CASSSMTFQGESYNEQFF | TGTGCCAGCAGCTCCATGACTTTCCAGGGAGAGTCCTACAATGAGCAGTTCTTC
TRBJ2-7 | - | TRBV30 | - | CAWSVPSWGGTPREQYF | TGTGCCTGGAGTGTACCATCGTGGGGCGGGACCCCCCGCGAGCAGTACTTC
TRBJ1-6 | - | TRBV7-9 | - | CASSLASSYNSPLHF | TGTGCCAGCAGCTTAGCCAGCTCCTATAATTCACCCCTCCACTTT
TRBJ2-7 | TRBD1 | TRBV29-1 | - | CSAGQGTYEQYF | TGCAGCGCCGGACAGGGGACCTACGAGCAGTACTTC
TRBJ2-6 | - | TRBV5-6 | - | CASSLFRDRLSGANVLTF | TGTGCCAGCAGCTTGTTCCGGGACCGCTTGTCTGGGGCCAACGTCCTGACTTTC
TRBJ2-1 | TRBD2 | TRBV5-1 | - | CASSLGLARSYNEQFF | TGCGCCAGCAGCTTGGGACTAGCGCGATCCTACAATGAGCAGTTCTTC
TRBJ1-5 | - | TRBV24-1 | - | CATSDFGANQPQHF | TGTGCCACCAGTGATTTCGGGGCAAATCAGCCCCAGCATTTT
TRBJ1-4 | - | TRBV5-4 | - | CASSLGQSNEKLFF | TGTGCCAGCAGCCTGGGACAAAGTAATGAAAAACTGTTTTTT
TRBJ2-3 | TRBD2 | TRBV3-1/TRBV3-2 | - | CASSQVAAGGLITQYF | TGTGCCAGCAGCCAAGTCGCGGCGGGAGGATTGATTACGCAGTATTTT
TRBJ1-2 | - | TRBV11-2 | - | CASRLRDGSNYGYTF | TGTGCCAGCAGACTTAGGGACGGTTCTAACTATGGCTACACCTTC
TRBJ2-7 | - | TRBV19 | - | CASSISGSSYEQYF | TGTGCCAGTAGTATTTCGGGGAGCTCCTACGAGCAGTACTTC
TRBJ2-1 | TRBD1 | TRBV11-2 | - | CASSFETGGSDTYNEQFF | TGTGCCAGCAGCTTCGAGACAGGGGGTTCTGATACCTACAATGAGCAGTTCTTC
TRBJ2-3 | TRBD1 | TRBV28 | - | CASSTGGYTQYF | TGTGCCAGCAGTACAGGGGGGTATACGCAGTATTTT
TRBJ1-2 | - | TRBV7-8 | - | CASSPQRGNYGYTF | TGTGCCAGCAGCCCCCAGCGGGGGAACTATGGCTACACCTTC
TRBJ2-1 | - | TRBV12-5 | once | CASGLTDTPNLYNEQFF | TGTGCTAGTGGTCTCACAGACACCCCCAACCTTTACAATGAGCAGTTCTTC
TRBJ1-1 | - | TRBV7-9 | - | CASRTGALNTEAFF | TGTGCCAGCAGGACAGGCGCCCTGAACACTGAAGCTTTCTTT
TRBJ2-1 | - | TRBV6-2/TRBV6-3 | - | CASSPRRNEQFF | TGTGCCAGCAGCCCACGGCGAAATGAGCAGTTCTTC
TRBJ2-2 | - | TRBV19 | - | CASMRINTGELFF | TGTGCCAGTATGAGGATCAACACCGGGGAGCTGTTTTTT
TRBJ2-1 | - | TRBV4-1 | - | CASSQGRADPYNEQFF | TGCGCCAGCAGCCAAGGTCGCGCTGACCCATACAATGAGCAGTTCTTC
TRBJ1-6 | - | TRBV7-2 | - | CASSLRSGSRNSPLHF | TGTGCCAGCAGCTTACGATCAGGGTCTCGGAATTCACCCCTCCACTTT
TRBJ2-2 | - | TRBV5-6 | - | CASSSGTHGTGELFF | TGTGCCAGCAGCTCCGGGACCCATGGGACCGGGGAGCTGTTTTTT
TRBJ1-2 | - | TRBV19 | once | CASSIGASYGYTF | TGTGCCAGTAGTATTGGTGCTTCTTATGGCTACACCTTC
TRBJ2-1 | - | TRBV4-1 | - | CASSQARNEQFF | TGCGCCAGCAGCCAAGCACGGAATGAGCAGTTCTTC
TRBJ2-3 | TRBD2 | TRBV7-2 | - | CASTKLAGVADTQYF | TGTGCCAGCACAAAACTAGCGGGAGTTGCAGATACGCAGTATTTT
TRBJ2-1 | - | TRBV4-1 | - | CASSRDNYNEQFF | TGCGCCAGCAGCCGAGACAACTACAATGAGCAGTTCTTC
TRBJ2-7 | - | TRBV12-3/TRBV12-4 | - | CASQRAGPYEQYF | TGTGCCAGCCAACGGGCGGGCCCCTACGAGCAGTACTTC
TRBJ1-4 | - | TRBV6-5 | - | CASGRANEKLFF | TGTGCCAGTGGAAGGGCTAATGAAAAACTGTTTTTT
TRBJ1-4 | TRBD1 | TRBV28 | - | CASSFTGGGINEKLFF | TGTGCCAGCAGTTTTACAGGGGGCGGCATTAATGAAAAACTGTTTTTT
TRBJ1-2 | - | TRBV19 | - | CASSITPPGLEEGHTF | TGTGCCAGTAGTATAACTCCCCCGGGACTCGAGGAAGGCCACACCTTC
TRBJ2-1 | TRBD2 | TRBV19 | - | CASSPRLAGVSSSYNEQFF | TGTGCCAGTAGTCCCCGCCTAGCGGGAGTGTCGAGCTCCTACAATGAGCAGTTCTTC